What follows are 14 T cell receptor beta chains derived from one specimen sequenced in a study of blood T cell repertoires in COVID-19. Some clones are missing from TCRdb's copy, which holds only in-frame ones; the method was immunoSEQ multiplex PCR. The repertoire holds 130,000 to 150,000 clones, with 84% as singletons. Material: PBMCs or T cells enriched from blood (not recorded which). Receptor source: a middle-aged man with acute COVID-19.

This chain links TRBV10-2 with TRBJ1-2, with D hard to call. The ends were cut back, 3 bases at V and 1 base at J, with 6 bases in the middle. The germline gives CDR1 WSHSY, CDR2 SAAADI. The CDR3 length is 13 residues. In DNA form, the CDR3 reads TGCGCCAGCAGTGACCGGGTTAACTATGGCTACACCTTC. Translating it yields CASSDRVNYGYTF.

This chain uses TRBV24-1 with TRBJ2-1, with D maybe TRBD2 (6 bases). V was pared by 2 bases and J by 1 base, with 17 bases between. The length of the CDR3 is 18 residues. Germline CDR1 KGHDR, CDR2 SFDVKD. The CDR3 nucleotides read TGTGCCACCAGTGATTCCCGGCGCCGGGGGATATCCTACAATGAGCAGTTCTTC. This translates into CATSDSRRRGISYNEQFF.

The chain carries TRBV18 and TRBJ1-1, with a possible D match to TRBD1 (5 bases). CDR3 length: 12 residues. Between the trimmed V and J ends, which lost 2 bases and 7 bases, there was a span of 8 bases. CDR1 KGHSH and CDR2 LQKENI come from the germline V gene. This CDR3 is CASSPGGGEAFF. As DNA, the CDR3 is TGTGCCAGCTCACCAGGGGGGGGTGAAGCTTTCTTT.

The chain uses TRBV27 and TRBJ2-7, with 8 positions matching TRBD2. J was trimmed by 0 bases and V by 5 bases; bases with no gene match: 6. Germline values: CDR1 MNHEY, CDR2 SMNVEV (reference sequence). This CDR3 is 15 amino acids long. The CDR3 DNA sequence: TGTGCCAGCAGTCCCCGGGGGGGCAGCTCCTACGAGCAGTACTTC. This translates into CASSPRGGSSYEQYF.

The rearrangement links TRBV11-3 to TRBJ2-1; 7 positions agree with TRBD2. CDR1 and CDR2 (germline): SGHNT, YENEEA. V lost 3 bases and J lost 5; bases outside the gene matches: 1. The CDR3 spans 13 residues. The CDR3 coding sequence is TGTGCCAGCAGCTTTACTAGCGACAATGAGCAGTTCTTC. Translation: CASSFTSDNEQFF.

This clone was seen only once. The chain recombines TRBV5-4 with TRBJ2-7; possible D gene TRBD1, 5 bases. CDR1 SGHNT and CDR2 YYREEE come from the germline V gene (reference sequence). This CDR3 comprises 12 residues. The germline V and J ends were trimmed by 1 base and 8 bases, with 10 bases remaining between them. The CDR3 bases are TGTGCCAGCAGCTTGAGGGGTGGGCAGCAGTACTTC. Translated, it gives CASSLRGGQQYF.

With respect to this clone: Additional DNA sequences in this sample encode the identical CDR3. The chain links TRBV27 to TRBJ2-7; 11 bases are shared with TRBD1. There are 15 residues in the CDR3. The germline V gene has CDR1 MNHEY and CDR2 SMNVEV (reference sequence). J gave up 3 bases and V 3 bases, and 4 bases lay outside the gene matches. The CDR3 region has the DNA TGTGCCAGCAGTTTCACCGGGACAGGGGGCTACGAGCAGTACTTC. It specifies CASSFTGTGGYEQYF.

The table lists this clone with a few counts. The V call is TRBV30, the J call TRBJ1-1; 7 bases match TRBD1. The germline V gene has CDR1 GTSNPN and CDR2 SVGIG (reference sequence). J lost 7 bases, V lost 1 base, and 0 bases had no gene match. This CDR3 region has 11 residues. The CDR3 DNA is TGTGCCTGGAGTGGGGACAGTGAAGCTTTCTTT. As protein: CAWSGDSEAFF.

The chain has TRBV5-1 and TRBJ1-1; 9 bases map to TRBD1. Trimming removed 0 bases from V and 5 bases from J; junction bases left unmatched: 2. The CDR3 extends over 14 amino acids. CDR1 SGHRS and CDR2 YFSETQ come from the germline V gene. Here the CDR3 reads CASSLGGQGTEAFF. The CDR3 region has the DNA TGCGCCAGCAGCTTGGGGGGACAGGGTACTGAAGCTTTCTTT.

The chain links TRBV19 to TRBJ1-5; TRBD1 agrees at 7 bases. J was trimmed by 4 bases and V by 6 bases; bases with no gene match: 9. Per the germline V gene, CDR1 is LNHDA and CDR2 is SQIVND (reference sequence). The CDR3 loop spans 15 amino acids. The CDR3 nucleotides read TGTGCCAGTAGCCAAGGACAGGTGATGAATCAGCCCCAGCATTTT. It is translated as CASSQGQVMNQPQHF.

The chain has TRBV28 and TRBJ2-5; D not certain. With 3 bases removed from V and 5 bases from J, the gap between germline ends came to 10 bases. The germline CDR1 and CDR2 sequences are MDHEN and SYDVKM. The CDR3 contains 13 residues. The CDR3 protein is CASSFNSLETQYF. The CDR3 nucleotides read TGTGCCAGCAGTTTTAATAGCCTGGAGACCCAGTACTTC.

This chain joins TRBV19 and TRBJ2-2; possible D gene TRBD2, 6 bases. Deletions cut 5 bases from V and 4 bases from J, with 17 bases between. The CDR3 runs to 16 residues. In germline, CDR1 is LNHDA, CDR2 SQIVND (reference sequence). CDR3: CASSPRTTLGTGELFF. For the CDR3, the DNA is TGTGCCAGTAGTCCCAGGACTACCTTGGGCACCGGGGAGCTGTTTTTT.

In this sample, this clone turned up a few times. The chain joins TRBV19 to TRBJ1-4; maybe TRBD1 (5 bases). Between the trimmed V and J ends, which lost 5 bases and 8 bases, there was a span of 15 bases. Germline CDR1 and CDR2: LNHDA and SQIVND (reference sequence). This CDR3 has 14 amino acids. The CDR3 sequence is CASSSDIGGEKLFF. The CDR3 bases are TGTGCCAGTAGTTCGGACATCGGAGGGGAAAAACTGTTTTTT. The full variable domain, in which reference TRBV19 and TRBJ1-4 provide the parts outside the CDR3, is DGGITQSPKYLFRKEGQNVTLSCEQNLNHDAMYWYRQDPGQGLRLIYYSQIVNDFQKGDIAEGYSVSREKKESFPLTVTSAQKNPTAFYLCASSSDIGGEKLFFGSGTQLSVL.

The chain carries TRBV2 and TRBJ2-1; 16 positions match TRBD2. CDR3 length equals 15 residues. Trimming took 7 bases from V and 10 from J; bases not matched to a gene: 7. CDR1 is SNHLY, CDR2 FYNNEI, per germline. This CDR3 is CASTLGTSGGGEQFF. The CDR3 DNA sequence: TGTGCCAGCACCCTAGGGACTAGCGGGGGGGGCGAGCAGTTCTTC. The full variable domain, its missing parts supplied by reference TRBV2 and TRBJ2-1, is EPEVTQTPSHQVTQMGQEVILRCVPISNHLYFYWYRQILGQKVEFLVSFYNNEISEKSEIFDDQFSVERPDGSNFTLKIRSTKLEDSAMYFCASTLGTSGGGEQFFGPGTRLTVL.